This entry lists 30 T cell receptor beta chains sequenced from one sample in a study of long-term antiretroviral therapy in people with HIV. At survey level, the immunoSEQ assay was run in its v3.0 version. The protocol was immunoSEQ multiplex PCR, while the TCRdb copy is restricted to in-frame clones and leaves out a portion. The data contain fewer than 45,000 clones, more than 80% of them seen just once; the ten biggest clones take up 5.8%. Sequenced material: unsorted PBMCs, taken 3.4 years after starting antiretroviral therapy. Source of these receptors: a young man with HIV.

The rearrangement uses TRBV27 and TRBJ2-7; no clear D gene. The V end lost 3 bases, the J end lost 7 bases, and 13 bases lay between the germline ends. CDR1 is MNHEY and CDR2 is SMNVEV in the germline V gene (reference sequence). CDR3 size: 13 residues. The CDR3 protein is CASSFNRGLEQYF. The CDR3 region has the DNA TGTGCCAGCAGTTTTAACCGAGGTTTAGAGCAGTACTTC.

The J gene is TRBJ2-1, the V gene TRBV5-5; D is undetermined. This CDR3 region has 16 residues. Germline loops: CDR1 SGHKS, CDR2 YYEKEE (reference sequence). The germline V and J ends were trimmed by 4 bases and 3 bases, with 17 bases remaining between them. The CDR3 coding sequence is TGTGCCAGCAGCCCCACCTTGATGGGAAGCTACAATGAGCAGTTCTTC. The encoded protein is CASSPTLMGSYNEQFF.

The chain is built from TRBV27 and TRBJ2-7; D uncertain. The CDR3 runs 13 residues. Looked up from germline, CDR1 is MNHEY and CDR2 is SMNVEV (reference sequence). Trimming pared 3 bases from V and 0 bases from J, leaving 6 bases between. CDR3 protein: CASSLASSYEQYF. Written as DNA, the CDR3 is TGTGCCAGCAGTTTGGCCAGCTCCTACGAGCAGTACTTC.

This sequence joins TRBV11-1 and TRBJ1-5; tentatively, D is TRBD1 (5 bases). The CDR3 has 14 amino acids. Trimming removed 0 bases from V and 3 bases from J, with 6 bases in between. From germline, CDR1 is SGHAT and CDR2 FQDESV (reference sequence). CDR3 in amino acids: CASSLAGVNQPQHF. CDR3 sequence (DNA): TGTGCCAGCAGCTTAGCAGGGGTCAATCAGCCCCAGCATTTT.

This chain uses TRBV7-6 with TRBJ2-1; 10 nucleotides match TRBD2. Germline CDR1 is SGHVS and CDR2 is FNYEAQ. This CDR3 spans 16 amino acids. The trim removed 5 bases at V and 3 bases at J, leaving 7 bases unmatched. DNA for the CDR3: TGTGCCAGCAGCGCCGAAGCGGGAGGGTTCTACAATGAGCAGTTCTTC. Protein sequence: CASSAEAGGFYNEQFF.

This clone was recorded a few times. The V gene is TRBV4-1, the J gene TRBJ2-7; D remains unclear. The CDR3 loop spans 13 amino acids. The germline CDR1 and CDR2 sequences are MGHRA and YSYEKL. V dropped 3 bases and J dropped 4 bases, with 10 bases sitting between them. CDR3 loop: CASSQGIGYEQYF. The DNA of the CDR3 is TGCGCCAGCAGCCAGGGAATCGGTTACGAGCAGTACTTC.

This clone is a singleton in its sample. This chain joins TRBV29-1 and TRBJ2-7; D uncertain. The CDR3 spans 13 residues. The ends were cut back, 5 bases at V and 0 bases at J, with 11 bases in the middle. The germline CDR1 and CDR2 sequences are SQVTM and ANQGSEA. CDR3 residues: CSVSLGPSYEQYF. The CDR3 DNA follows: TGCAGCGTTTCGTTGGGTCCCTCCTACGAGCAGTACTTC.

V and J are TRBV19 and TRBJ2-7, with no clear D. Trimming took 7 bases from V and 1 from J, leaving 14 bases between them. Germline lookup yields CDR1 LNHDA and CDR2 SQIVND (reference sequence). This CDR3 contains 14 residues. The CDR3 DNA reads TGTGCCAGTAAACAAGCAGTAGTTTCCTACGAGCAGTACTTC. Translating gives CASKQAVVSYEQYF.

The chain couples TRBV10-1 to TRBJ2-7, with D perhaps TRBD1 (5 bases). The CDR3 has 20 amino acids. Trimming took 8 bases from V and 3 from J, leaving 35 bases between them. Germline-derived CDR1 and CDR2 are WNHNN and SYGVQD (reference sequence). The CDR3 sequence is CASGPSFQGPPGEPLYEQYF. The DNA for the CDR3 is TGCGCCAGCGGCCCGTCTTTTCAGGGTCCCCCCGGTGAGCCGCTCTACGAGCAGTACTTC.

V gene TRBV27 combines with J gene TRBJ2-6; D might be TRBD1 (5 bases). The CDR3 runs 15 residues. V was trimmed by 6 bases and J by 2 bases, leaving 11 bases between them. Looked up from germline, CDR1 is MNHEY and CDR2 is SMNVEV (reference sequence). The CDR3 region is CASSRRETGANVLTF. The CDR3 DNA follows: TGTGCCAGCAGCCGCAGGGAAACTGGGGCCAACGTCCTGACTTTC.

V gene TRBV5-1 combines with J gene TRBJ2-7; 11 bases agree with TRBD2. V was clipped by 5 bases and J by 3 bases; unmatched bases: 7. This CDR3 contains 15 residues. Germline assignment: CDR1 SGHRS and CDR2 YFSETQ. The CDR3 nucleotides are TGCGCCAGCAGTCACGGGACTAGCGGCCTCTACGAGCAGTACTTC. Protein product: CASSHGTSGLYEQYF.

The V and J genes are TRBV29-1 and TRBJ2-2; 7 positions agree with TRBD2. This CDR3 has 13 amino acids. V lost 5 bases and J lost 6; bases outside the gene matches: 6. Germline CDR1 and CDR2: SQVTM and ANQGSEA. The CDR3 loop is CSVQVGGAGELFF. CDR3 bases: TGCAGCGTTCAAGTGGGGGGGGCCGGGGAGCTGTTTTTT.

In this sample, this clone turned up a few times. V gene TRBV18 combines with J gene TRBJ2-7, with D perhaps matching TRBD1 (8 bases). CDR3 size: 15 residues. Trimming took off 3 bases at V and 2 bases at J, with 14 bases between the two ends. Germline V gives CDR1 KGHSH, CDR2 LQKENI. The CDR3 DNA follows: TGTGCCAGCTCACCCGCCACAGGGGGGGCCTACGAGCAGTACTTC. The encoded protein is CASSPATGGAYEQYF.

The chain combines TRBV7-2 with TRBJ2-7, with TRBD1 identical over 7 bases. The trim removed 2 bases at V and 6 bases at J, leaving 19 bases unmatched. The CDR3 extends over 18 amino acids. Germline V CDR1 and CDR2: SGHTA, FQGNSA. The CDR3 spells CASSLRSDAGGYLGEQYF. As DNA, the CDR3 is TGTGCCAGCAGCTTAAGATCCGATGCAGGGGGTTATCTCGGCGAGCAGTACTTC.

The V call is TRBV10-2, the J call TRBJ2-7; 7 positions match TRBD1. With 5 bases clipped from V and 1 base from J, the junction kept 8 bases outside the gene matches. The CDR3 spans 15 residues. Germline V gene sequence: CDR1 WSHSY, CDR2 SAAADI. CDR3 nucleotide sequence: TGCGCCAGCAGTCCAGAGACAGGGTATTCCTACGAGCAGTACTTC. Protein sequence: CASSPETGYSYEQYF.

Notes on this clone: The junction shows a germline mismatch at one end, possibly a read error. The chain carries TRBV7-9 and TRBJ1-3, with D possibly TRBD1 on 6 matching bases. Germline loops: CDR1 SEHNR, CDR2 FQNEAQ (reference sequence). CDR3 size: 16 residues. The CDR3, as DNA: TGTGCCAGCAGTTTACAGGGAAGGCCCTCTAGAAACACCATATATTTT. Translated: CASSLQGRPSRNTIYF.

This CDR3 is CASSTTVYNEQFF. The CDR3 nucleotides are TGTGCCAGTAGTACAACAGTATACAATGAGCAGTTCTTC. The chain recombines TRBV19 with TRBJ2-1; no firm D call. The CDR3 consists of 13 residues. Trimming removed 4 bases from V and 4 bases from J, with 8 bases in between. CDR1 is LNHDA and CDR2 is SQIVND in the germline V gene (reference sequence).

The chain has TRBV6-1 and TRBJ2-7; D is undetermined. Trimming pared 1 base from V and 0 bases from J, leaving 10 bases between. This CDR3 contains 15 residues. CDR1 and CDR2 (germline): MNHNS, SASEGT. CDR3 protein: CASSEEDGSSYEQYF. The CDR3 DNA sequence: TGTGCCAGCAGTGAAGAAGACGGTAGCTCCTACGAGCAGTACTTC.

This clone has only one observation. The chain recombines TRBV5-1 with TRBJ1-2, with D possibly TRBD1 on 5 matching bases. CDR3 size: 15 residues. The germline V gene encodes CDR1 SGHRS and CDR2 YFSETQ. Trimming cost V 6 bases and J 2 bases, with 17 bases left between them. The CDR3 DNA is TGCGCCAGCACCACCACCGGGGGGGAGAACTATGGCTACACCTTC. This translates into CASTTTGGENYGYTF.

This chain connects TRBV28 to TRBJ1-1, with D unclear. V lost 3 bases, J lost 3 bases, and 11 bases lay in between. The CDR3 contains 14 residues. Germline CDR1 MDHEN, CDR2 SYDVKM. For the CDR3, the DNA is TGTGCCAGCAGTTTGGGAGGTATGGACACTGAAGCTTTCTTT. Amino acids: CASSLGGMDTEAFF.

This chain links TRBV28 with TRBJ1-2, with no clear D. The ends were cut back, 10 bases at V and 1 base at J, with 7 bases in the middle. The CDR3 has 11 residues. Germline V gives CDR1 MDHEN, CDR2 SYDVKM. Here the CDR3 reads CAKRGNYGYTF. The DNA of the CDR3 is TGTGCCAAGCGTGGTAACTATGGCTACACCTTC.

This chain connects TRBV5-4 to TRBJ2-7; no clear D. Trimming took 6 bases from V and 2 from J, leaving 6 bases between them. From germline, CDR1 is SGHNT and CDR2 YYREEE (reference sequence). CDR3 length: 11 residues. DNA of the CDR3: TGTGCCAGCAACCCTCCCTACGAGCAGTACTTC. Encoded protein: CASNPPYEQYF.

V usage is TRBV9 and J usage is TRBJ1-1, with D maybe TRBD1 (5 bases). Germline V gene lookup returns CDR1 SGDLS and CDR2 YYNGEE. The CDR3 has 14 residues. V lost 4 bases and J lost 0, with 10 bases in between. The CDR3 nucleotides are TGTGCCAGCAGCCCGGGACGGCTGAACACTGAAGCTTTCTTT. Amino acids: CASSPGRLNTEAFF. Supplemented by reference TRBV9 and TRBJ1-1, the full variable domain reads DSGVTQTPKHLITATGQRVTLRCSPRSGDLSVYWYQQSLDQGLQFLIQYYNGEERAKGNILERFSAQQFPDLHSELNLSSLELGDSALYFCASSPGRLNTEAFFGQGTRLTVV.

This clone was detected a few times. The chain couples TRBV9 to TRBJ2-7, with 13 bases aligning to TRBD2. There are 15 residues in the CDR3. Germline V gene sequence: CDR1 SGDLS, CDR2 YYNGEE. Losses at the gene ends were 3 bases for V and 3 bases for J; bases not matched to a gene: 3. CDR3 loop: CASSAGLAGDYEQYF. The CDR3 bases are TGTGCCAGCAGCGCCGGACTAGCGGGAGACTACGAGCAGTACTTC.

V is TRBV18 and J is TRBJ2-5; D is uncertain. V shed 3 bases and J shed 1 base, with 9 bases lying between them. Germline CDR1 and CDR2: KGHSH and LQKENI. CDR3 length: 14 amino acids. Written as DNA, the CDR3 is TGTGCCAGCTCACCGGGCCACGCCCAAGAGACCCAGTACTTC. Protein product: CASSPGHAQETQYF.

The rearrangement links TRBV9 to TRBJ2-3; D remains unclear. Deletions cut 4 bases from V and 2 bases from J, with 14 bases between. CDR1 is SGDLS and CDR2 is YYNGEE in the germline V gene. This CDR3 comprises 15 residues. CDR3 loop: CASSLGPYFTDTQYF. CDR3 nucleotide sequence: TGTGCCAGCAGCCTCGGGCCCTATTTCACAGATACGCAGTATTTT.

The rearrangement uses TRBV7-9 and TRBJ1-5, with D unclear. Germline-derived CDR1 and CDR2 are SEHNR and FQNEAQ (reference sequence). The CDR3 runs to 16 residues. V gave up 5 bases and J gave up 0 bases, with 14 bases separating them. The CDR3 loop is CASSRLDYGSNQPQHF. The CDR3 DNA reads TGTGCCAGCAGCCGACTAGATTACGGTAGCAATCAGCCCCAGCATTTT.

The CDR3 sequence is CASSQGGSLNTEAFF. The CDR3 nucleotides are TGTGCCAGCAGCCAGGGTGGCAGTTTGAACACTGAAGCTTTCTTT. The chain couples TRBV14 to TRBJ1-1; D gene unclear. Per the germline V gene, CDR1 is SGHDN and CDR2 is FVKESK. V lost 3 bases and J lost 0, with 11 bases in between. The CDR3 contains 15 residues.

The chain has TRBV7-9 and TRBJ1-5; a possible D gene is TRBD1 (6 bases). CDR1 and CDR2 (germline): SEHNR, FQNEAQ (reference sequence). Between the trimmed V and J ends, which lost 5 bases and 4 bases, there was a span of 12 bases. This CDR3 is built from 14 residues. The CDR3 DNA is TGTGCCAGCAGCCCCTCGGGGGCGAATCAGCCCCAGCATTTT. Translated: CASSPSGANQPQHF. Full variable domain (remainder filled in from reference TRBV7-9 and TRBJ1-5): DTGVSQNPRHKITKRGQNVTFRCDPISEHNRLYWYRQTLGQGPEFLTYFQNEAQLEKSRLLSDRFSAERPKGSFSTLEIQRTEQGDSAMYLCASSPSGANQPQHFGDGTRLSIL.

The chain's CDR3 is CASSPGLAFDTQYF. CDR3 nucleotide sequence: TGTGCCAGCAGCCCCGGACTAGCATTCGATACGCAGTATTTT. V gene TRBV6-5 combines with J gene TRBJ2-3, with 8 bases aligning to TRBD2. The CDR3 totals 14 residues. The V segment lost 6 bases and the J segment 6 bases; nucleotides outside the gene matches: 8. CDR1 and CDR2 from the germline V gene are MNHEY and SVGAGI.